This note documents a single TCR beta chain sequence. Germline CDR1 is KGHSH and CDR2 is LQKENI. The V end was cut by 1 base, the J end by 6 bases, with 10 bases between. The length of the CDR3 is 14 residues. This specimen comes from a study of T cell responses to AZD1222 COVID-19 vaccine. The repertoire was sequenced with immunoSEQ multiplex PCR; TCRdb's copy has only in-frame clones and lacks some. The repertoire includes about 120,000 clones, roughly 92% of them detected once, and 1.5% to 2% sits in the top ten. This sequence was found in an adult who received the AZD1222 COVID-19 vaccine. Sequenced here: peripheral blood, sampled 28 days after the second AZD1222 dose. This chain joins TRBV18 and TRBJ1-3; a possible D gene is TRBD1 (5 bases). The CDR3 nucleotides are TGTGCCAGCTCACCACAAGGGGATGAAAACACCATATATTTT. Translated: CASSPQGDENTIYF. The variable domain in full, with the rest retrieved from reference TRBV18 and TRBJ1-3, is NAGVMQNPRHLVRRRGQEARLRCSPMKGHSHVYWYRQLPEEGLKFMVYLQKENIIDESGMPKERFSAEFPKEGPSILRIQQVVRGDSAAYFCASSPQGDENTIYFGEGSWLTVV.